Each of the 2 T cell receptor beta chains below was sequenced from the same sample in a study of T cell responses to AZD1222 COVID-19 vaccine. Assay: immunoSEQ multiplex PCR; the TCRdb copy retains only in-frame clones and omits some. The sample yields fewer than 150,000 clones, around 87% seen once. This sample comprised peripheral blood, obtained on day 0 of AZD1222 vaccination. The source is an adult in good health.

The rearrangement joins TRBV2 to TRBJ2-2, with D hard to call. The CDR3 covers 13 residues. V lost 8 bases to trimming and J lost 5 bases, with 12 bases between them. The germline V gene has CDR1 SNHLY and CDR2 FYNNEI. CDR3 in DNA: TGTGCCAGCTCCGACATTGGGACCGGGGAGCTGTTTTTT. Protein: CASSDIGTGELFF.

The chain employs TRBV9 and TRBJ2-1; D is possibly TRBD1 or TRBD2 (5 bases each). CDR1 is SGDLS, CDR2 YYNGEE, per germline. V was clipped by 7 bases and J by 9 bases, with 11 bases between them. The CDR3 spans 11 residues. CDR3 nucleotide sequence: TGTGCCAGCTCCACAGGAGGTGAGCAGTTCTTC. Translated, it gives CASSTGGEQFF.